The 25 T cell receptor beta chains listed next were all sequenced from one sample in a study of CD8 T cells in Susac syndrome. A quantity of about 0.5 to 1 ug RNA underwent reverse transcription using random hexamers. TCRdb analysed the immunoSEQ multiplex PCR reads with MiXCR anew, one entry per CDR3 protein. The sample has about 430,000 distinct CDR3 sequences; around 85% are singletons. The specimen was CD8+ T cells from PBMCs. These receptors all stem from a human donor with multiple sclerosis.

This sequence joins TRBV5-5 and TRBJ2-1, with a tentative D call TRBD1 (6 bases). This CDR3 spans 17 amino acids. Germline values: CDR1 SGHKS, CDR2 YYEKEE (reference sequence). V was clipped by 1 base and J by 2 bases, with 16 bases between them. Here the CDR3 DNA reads TGTGCCAGCAGCTTGTGGATACAGGGACCCACCTACAATGAGCAGTTCTTC. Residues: CASSLWIQGPTYNEQFF.

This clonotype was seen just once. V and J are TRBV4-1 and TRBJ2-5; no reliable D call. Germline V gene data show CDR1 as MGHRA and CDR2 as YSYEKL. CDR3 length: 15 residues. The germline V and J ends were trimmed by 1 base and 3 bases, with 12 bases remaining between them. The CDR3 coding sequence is TGCGCCAGCAGCCAAGTCTCGGTTGCGGAAGAGACCCAGTACTTC. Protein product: CASSQVSVAEETQYF.

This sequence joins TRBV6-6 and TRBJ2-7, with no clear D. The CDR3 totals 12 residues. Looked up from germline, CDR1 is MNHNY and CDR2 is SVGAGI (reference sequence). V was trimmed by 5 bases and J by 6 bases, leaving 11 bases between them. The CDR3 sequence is CASSIDPIEQYF. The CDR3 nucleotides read TGTGCCAGCAGTATTGACCCCATCGAGCAGTACTTC.

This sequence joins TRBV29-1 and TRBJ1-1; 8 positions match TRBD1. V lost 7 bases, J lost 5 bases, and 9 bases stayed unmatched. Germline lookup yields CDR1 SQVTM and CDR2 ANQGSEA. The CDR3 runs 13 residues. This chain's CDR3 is CSGDGQGSTEAFF. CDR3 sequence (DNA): TGCAGCGGTGACGGACAGGGCTCGACTGAAGCTTTCTTT.

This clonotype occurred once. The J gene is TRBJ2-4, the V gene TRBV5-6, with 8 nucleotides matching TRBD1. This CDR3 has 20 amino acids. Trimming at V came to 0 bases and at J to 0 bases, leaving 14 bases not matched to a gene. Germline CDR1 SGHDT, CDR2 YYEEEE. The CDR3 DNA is TGTGCCAGCAGCTTGGTTGGAAGGGGACAGGTACCCCTAGCCAAAAACATTCAGTACTTC. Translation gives CASSLVGRGQVPLAKNIQYF.

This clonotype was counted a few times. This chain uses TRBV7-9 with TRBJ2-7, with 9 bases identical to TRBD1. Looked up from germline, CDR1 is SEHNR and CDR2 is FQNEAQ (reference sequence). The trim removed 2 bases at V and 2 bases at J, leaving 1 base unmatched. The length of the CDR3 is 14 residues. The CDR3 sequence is CASSLTGGTYEQYF. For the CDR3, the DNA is TGTGCCAGCAGCTTAACAGGGGGCACCTACGAGCAGTACTTC.

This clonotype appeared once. The CDR3 loop is CASSPTGSRTAEQYF. The CDR3 nucleotides are TGTGCCAGCTCACCGACAGGATCTAGGACCGCCGAGCAGTACTTC. The genes are TRBV18 and TRBJ2-7; the D gene is possibly TRBD1 (6 bases). The germline CDR1 and CDR2 sequences are KGHSH and LQKENI. The CDR3 totals 15 residues. With 3 bases removed from V and 6 bases from J, the gap between germline ends came to 18 bases.

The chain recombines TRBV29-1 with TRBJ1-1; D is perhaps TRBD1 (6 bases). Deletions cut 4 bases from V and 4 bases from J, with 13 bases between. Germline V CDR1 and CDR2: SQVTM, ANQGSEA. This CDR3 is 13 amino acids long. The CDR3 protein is CSVGPGTSTEAFF. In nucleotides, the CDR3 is TGCAGCGTTGGGCCAGGGACAAGCACTGAAGCTTTCTTT.

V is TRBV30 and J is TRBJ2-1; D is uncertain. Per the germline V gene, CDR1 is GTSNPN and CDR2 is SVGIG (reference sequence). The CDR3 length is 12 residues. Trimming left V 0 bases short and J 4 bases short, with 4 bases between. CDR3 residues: CAWSVGYNEQFF. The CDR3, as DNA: TGTGCCTGGAGTGTTGGGTACAATGAGCAGTTCTTC.

CDR3: CASSLGPATSSYNEQFF. In DNA, the CDR3 is TGTGCCAGCAGCTTAGGTCCAGCGACAAGCTCCTACAATGAGCAGTTCTTC. This chain uses TRBV7-8 with TRBJ2-1; no clear D gene. Germline CDR1 SGHVS, CDR2 FQNEAQ. The V end was cut by 1 base, the J end by 0 bases, with 13 bases between. This CDR3 is 17 amino acids long.

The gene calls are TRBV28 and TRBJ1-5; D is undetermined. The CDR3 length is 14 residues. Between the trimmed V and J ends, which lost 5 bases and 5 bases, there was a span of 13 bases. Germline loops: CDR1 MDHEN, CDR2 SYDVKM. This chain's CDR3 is CASSLDYQDQPQHF. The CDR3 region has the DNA TGTGCCAGCAGTCTAGATTACCAAGATCAGCCCCAGCATTTT.

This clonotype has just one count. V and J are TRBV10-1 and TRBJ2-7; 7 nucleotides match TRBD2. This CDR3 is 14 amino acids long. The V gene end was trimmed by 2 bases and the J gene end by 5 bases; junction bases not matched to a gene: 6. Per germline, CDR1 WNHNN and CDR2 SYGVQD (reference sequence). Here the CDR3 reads CASSEERDLNEQYF. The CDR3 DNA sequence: TGCGCCAGCAGTGAGGAGCGGGATTTGAACGAGCAGTACTTC.

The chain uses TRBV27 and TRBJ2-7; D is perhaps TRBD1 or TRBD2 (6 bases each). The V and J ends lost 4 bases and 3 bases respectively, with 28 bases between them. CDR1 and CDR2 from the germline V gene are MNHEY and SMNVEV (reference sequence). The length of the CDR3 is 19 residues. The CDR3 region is CASSSDRTERERTIYEQYF. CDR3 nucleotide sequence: TGTGCCAGCAGTTCGGACAGAACTGAACGGGAGCGCACAATCTACGAGCAGTACTTC.

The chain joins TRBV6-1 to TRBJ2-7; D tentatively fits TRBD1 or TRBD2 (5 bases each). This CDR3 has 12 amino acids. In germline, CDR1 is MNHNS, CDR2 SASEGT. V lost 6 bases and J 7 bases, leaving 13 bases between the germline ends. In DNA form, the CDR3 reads TGTGCCAGCAGGGAACCATGGGGGGAGCAGTACTTC. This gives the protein CASREPWGEQYF.

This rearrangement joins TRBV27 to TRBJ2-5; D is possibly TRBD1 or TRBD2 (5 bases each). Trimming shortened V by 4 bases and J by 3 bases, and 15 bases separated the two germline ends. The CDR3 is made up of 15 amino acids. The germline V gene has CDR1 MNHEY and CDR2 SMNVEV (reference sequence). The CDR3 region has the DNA TGTGCCAGCAGTTCCTCGGGGACGGCGGAAGAGACCCAGTACTTC. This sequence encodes CASSSSGTAEETQYF.

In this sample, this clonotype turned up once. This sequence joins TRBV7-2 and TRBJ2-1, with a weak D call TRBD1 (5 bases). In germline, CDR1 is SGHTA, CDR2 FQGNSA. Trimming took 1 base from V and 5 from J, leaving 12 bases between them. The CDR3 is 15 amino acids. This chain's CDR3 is CASSLEQVEDNEQFF. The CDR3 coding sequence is TGTGCCAGCAGCTTAGAACAGGTAGAGGACAATGAGCAGTTCTTC.

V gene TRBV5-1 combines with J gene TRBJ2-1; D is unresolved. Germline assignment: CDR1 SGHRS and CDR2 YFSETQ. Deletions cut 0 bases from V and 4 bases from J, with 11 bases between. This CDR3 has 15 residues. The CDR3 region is CASSLVRAEYNEQFF. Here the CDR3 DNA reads TGCGCCAGCAGCTTGGTCCGGGCAGAGTACAATGAGCAGTTCTTC.

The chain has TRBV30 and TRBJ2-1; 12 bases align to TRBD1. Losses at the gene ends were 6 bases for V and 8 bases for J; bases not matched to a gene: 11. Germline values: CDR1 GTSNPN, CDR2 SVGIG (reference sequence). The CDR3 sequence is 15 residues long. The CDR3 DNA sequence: TGTGCCTGCCCAAAAGGGGGACAGGGGGCGGATGAGCAGTTCTTC. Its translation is CACPKGGQGADEQFF.

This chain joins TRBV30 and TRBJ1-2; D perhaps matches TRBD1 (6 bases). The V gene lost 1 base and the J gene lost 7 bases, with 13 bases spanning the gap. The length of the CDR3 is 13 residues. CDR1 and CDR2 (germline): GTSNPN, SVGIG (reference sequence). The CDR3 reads CAWSDGGWGGYTF. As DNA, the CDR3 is TGTGCCTGGAGTGACGGGGGCTGGGGTGGCTACACCTTC.

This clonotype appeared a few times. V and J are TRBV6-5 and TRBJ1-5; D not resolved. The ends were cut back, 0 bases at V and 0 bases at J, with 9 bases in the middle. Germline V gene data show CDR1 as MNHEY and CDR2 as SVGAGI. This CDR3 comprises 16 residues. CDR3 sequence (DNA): TGTGCCAGCAGTTACTCGATAGGCAATAGCAATCAGCCCCAGCATTTT. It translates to CASSYSIGNSNQPQHF.

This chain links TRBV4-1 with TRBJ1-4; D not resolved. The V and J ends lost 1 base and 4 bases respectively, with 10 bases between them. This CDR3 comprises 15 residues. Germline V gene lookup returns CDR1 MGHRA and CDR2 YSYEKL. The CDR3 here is CASSQVPQVNEKLFF. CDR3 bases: TGCGCCAGCAGCCAAGTTCCCCAGGTTAATGAAAAACTGTTTTTT.

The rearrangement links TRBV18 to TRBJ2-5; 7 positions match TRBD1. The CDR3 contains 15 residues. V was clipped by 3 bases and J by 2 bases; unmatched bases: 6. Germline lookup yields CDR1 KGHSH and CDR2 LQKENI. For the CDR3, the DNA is TGTGCCAGCTCACCCGGCGGACAGGTGCAAGAGACCCAGTACTTC. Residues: CASSPGGQVQETQYF.

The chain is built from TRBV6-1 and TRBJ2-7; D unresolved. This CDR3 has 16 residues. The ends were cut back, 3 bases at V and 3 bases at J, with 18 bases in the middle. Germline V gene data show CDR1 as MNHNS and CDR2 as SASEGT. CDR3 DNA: TGTGCCAGCAGTGAGACAAAACAGTGGGGATTCTACGAGCAGTACTTC. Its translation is CASSETKQWGFYEQYF.

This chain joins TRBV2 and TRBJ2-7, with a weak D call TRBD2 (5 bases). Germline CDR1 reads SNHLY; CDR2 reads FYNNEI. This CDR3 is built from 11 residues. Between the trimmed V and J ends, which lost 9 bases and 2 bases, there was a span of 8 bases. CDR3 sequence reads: CASLLAYEQYF. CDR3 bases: TGTGCCAGTCTACTAGCCTACGAGCAGTACTTC.

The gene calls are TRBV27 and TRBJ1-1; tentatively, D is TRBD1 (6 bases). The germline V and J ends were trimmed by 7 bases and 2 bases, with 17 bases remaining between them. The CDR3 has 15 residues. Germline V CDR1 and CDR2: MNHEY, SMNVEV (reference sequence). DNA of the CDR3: TGTGCCAGCAATTCCCCCGGACAGCCAAACACTGAAGCTTTCTTT. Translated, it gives CASNSPGQPNTEAFF.